Following are 5 T cell receptor beta chains from one sample sequenced in a study of response to subunit inactivated influenza vaccine. TCRdb itself ran the RT-PCR reads through MiXCR, one entry per CDR3 protein. The data contain more than 600,000 distinct CDR3 sequences, roughly 18% of them singletons. The material sequenced was PBMCs from blood, taken around 5 days after vaccination. Every receptor here comes from a man aged 45-65 years who received an inactivated influenza vaccine.

This clonotype was seen a handful of times. The chain couples TRBV7-2 to TRBJ1-1; the D is unclear. Germline V gene sequence: CDR1 SGHTA, CDR2 FQGNSA. The CDR3 has 14 amino acids. Trimming removed 1 base at V and 10 bases at J, with 16 bases between. CDR3 in amino acids: CASSLVGRTPGAFF. CDR3 DNA: TGTGCCAGCAGCTTAGTAGGCAGGACCCCGGGAGCTTTCTTT.

This clonotype was detected many times. The gene calls are TRBV18 and TRBJ1-3, with D perhaps TRBD1 (5 bases). V was cut by 6 bases and J by 3 bases, with 15 bases left in between. The CDR3 length is 15 residues. Germline V CDR1 and CDR2: KGHSH, LQKENI. CDR3 bases: TGTGCCAGCTCCCCTGACAGCTCCATTGGAAACACCATATATTTT. It is translated as CASSPDSSIGNTIYF.

The CDR3 protein is CASSSTANSGPQHF. The CDR3 nucleotides are TGTGCCAGCAGTTCGACAGCAAATTCGGGGCCCCAGCATTTT. The chain uses TRBV12-3 or TRBV12-4 and TRBJ1-5, with D possibly matching TRBD1 (5 bases). The CDR3 covers 14 residues. V was cut by 4 bases and J by 9 bases, with 16 bases left in between.

The rearrangement uses TRBV28 and TRBJ2-1; a weak D match, TRBD2 (6 bases). The germline V and J ends were trimmed by 2 bases and 12 bases, with 14 bases remaining between them. Germline V gives CDR1 MDHEN, CDR2 SYDVKM. The CDR3 consists of 13 residues. CDR3 protein: CASSLQGGIVQFF. The CDR3 nucleotides read TGTGCCAGCAGTTTACAGGGAGGTATCGTGCAGTTCTTC.

This clonotype has only a few counts. The rearrangement uses TRBV7-2 and TRBJ2-7; 8 bases are shared with TRBD1. Trimming at V came to 4 bases and at J to 0 bases, leaving 5 bases not matched to a gene. The length of the CDR3 is 15 residues. Germline V gene sequence: CDR1 SGHTA, CDR2 FQGNSA. CDR3 loop: CASSSRTGPSYEQYF. CDR3 DNA: TGTGCCAGCAGCTCAAGGACAGGGCCCTCCTACGAGCAGTACTTC.